This is a list of T cell receptor beta chains from one sample in a study of blood T cells in healthy people across ages. TCRdb used MiXCR to reprocess the 5' RACE reads, holding one entry per CDR3 protein. Here the sample spans some 1.5 million distinct CDR3 sequences, roughly 27% being singletons. Sample: blood. Every receptor here comes from a woman in her twenties or thirties in good health. Each CDR3 is given with its conserved first and last residue. Each record gives: CDR3 DNA, CDR3 protein, D gene, J gene, clone size, V gene. A D gene is named only where the DNA matches it firmly. For some rows the clone size is stated as once, few or many, or as a class when expanded; others skip it.

TGTGCCAGCAGTTTGGTGGGAGCCGGGGAGGATGAGCAGTTCTTC	CASSLVGAGEDEQFF	.	TRBJ2-1	.	TRBV27
TGTGCCAGCAGCTTCTCTAGCTACACAGATACGCAGTATTTT	CASSFSSYTDTQYF	.	TRBJ2-3	many	TRBV7-2
TGCGCCAGCGGCCCCCGGGAGGGTGAGCAGTTCTTC	CASGPREGEQFF	TRBD2	TRBJ2-1	.	TRBV10-1
TGCAGTGCTAGAGCTCCGGATACCTACACCTTC	CSARAPDTYTF	.	TRBJ1-2	few	TRBV20-1
TGTGCCAGCAGCATAACGGCGCGGAACACTGAAGCTTTCTTT	CASSITARNTEAFF	.	TRBJ1-1	few	TRBV7-2
TGCGCCAGCAGCCACGGACAGGCCTCCTACAATGAGCAGTTCTTC	CASSHGQASYNEQFF	TRBD1	TRBJ2-1	many	TRBV5-1
TGTGCCAGTAGTATTACCGCAGGGGATAGCAATCAGCCCCAGCATTTT	CASSITAGDSNQPQHF	.	TRBJ1-5	.	TRBV19
TGTGCCAGCTCACCACCGACGATAGAGACCCAGTACTTC	CASSPPTIETQYF	.	TRBJ2-5	many	TRBV18
TGCAGTGCTAGAGATCTGTCTAGCGGGGCAGACAATGAGCAGTTCTTC	CSARDLSSGADNEQFF	TRBD2	TRBJ2-1	.	TRBV20-1
TGTGCCAGCAGCGATCCTAGCGGGGGGGAACCCGATCGCGATGAGCAGTTCTTC	CASSDPSGGEPDRDEQFF	TRBD2	TRBJ2-1	.	TRBV9
TGTGCCAGCAGCCCTCGTCTGGGACGGGAGACCCAGTACTTC	CASSPRLGRETQYF	.	TRBJ2-5	many	TRBV12-3/TRBV12-4
TGTGCCAGCAGTTCCCTTGCCCCCAAGCAGTACTTC	CASSSLAPKQYF	.	TRBJ2-7	many	TRBV12-3/TRBV12-4
TGTGCCAGCGGAGGACAGTGGAACACTGAAGCTTTCTTT	CASGGQWNTEAFF	.	TRBJ1-1	.	TRBV11-2
TGTGCCAGCAGTCTGACTAGCGGTAACATTAATGAGCAGTTCTTC	CASSLTSGNINEQFF	TRBD2	TRBJ2-1	many	TRBV6-4
TGCAGCGTTGAAGATCAGCTGGTAACTAATGAAAAACTGTTTTTT	CSVEDQLVTNEKLFF	.	TRBJ1-4	many	TRBV29-1
TGTGCCAGCAGCTTAAGATCCCGTCCAGGGCAGGGGGAGACCCAGTACTTC	CASSLRSRPGQGETQYF	.	TRBJ2-5	.	TRBV11-2
TGTGCCAGCAGTGATGATCAGCGGGAGGAGGCCGAGCAGTACTTC	CASSDDQREEAEQYF	TRBD2	TRBJ2-7	.	TRBV2
TGTGCCAGCTCATCCGGGACTAGCACCTACGAGCAGTACTTC	CASSSGTSTYEQYF	TRBD2	TRBJ2-7	.	TRBV18
TGTGCCACCAAGAATAAACAGGGGGTTAACTACGAGCAGTACTTC	CATKNKQGVNYEQYF	TRBD1	TRBJ2-7	.	TRBV19
TGTGCCTGGAGTGTACTGGTTGGGGAAGGCTACACCTTC	CAWSVLVGEGYTF	.	TRBJ1-2	.	TRBV30
TGCGCCAGCAGCCAAGAAGGGTCTAGCGGGGGGCACAATGAGCAGTACTTC	CASSQEGSSGGHNEQYF	TRBD2	TRBJ2-7	.	TRBV4-1
TGCGCCAGCAGCCGATTACAGGGTTTTGGCTCCTACAATGAGCAGTTCTTC	CASSRLQGFGSYNEQFF	.	TRBJ2-1	.	TRBV6-1
TGTGCCAGCAGCGCACCCCGGCCACCTAATGAGCAGTTCTTC	CASSAPRPPNEQFF	.	TRBJ2-1	.	TRBV28
TGCAGTGCTAGAGTTAGGGGACAGAACACCGGGGAGCTGTTTTTT	CSARVRGQNTGELFF	.	TRBJ2-2	.	TRBV20-1
TGTGCCACCAGTGATTTCTCCGACAATGAGCGGTTCTTC	CATSDFSDNERFF	.	TRBJ2-1	.	TRBV24-1
TGTGCCAGCAGCCCAGACAGGGTGGGATCACCCCTCCACTTT	CASSPDRVGSPLHF	TRBD1	TRBJ1-6	.	TRBV14
TGCAGTGCTAGAGTGAGGGGCACCTCTGGAAACGCCATATATTTT	CSARVRGTSGNAIYF	.	TRBJ1-3	once	TRBV20-1
TGTGCCACCAGTGATATAAGTCCCCCCGGCGGGGAGCTGTTTTTT	CATSDISPPGGELFF	.	TRBJ2-2	.	TRBV24-1
TGTGCCAGCAGCTTAGTAGGGGCCATAAATGAAAAACTGTTTTTT	CASSLVGAINEKLFF	.	TRBJ1-4	.	TRBV7-2
TGTGCCAGCTCACCAGCGGGAATCCCCTACGAGCAGTACTTC	CASSPAGIPYEQYF	.	TRBJ2-7	many	TRBV18
TGTGCCAGCAGCTTAGGACAGGGTACACCTTATGGCTACACCTTC	CASSLGQGTPYGYTF	TRBD1	TRBJ1-2	.	TRBV7-2
TGCGCCAGCCTCTCCGGGACAGGGAACACTGAAGCTTTCTTT	CASLSGTGNTEAFF	TRBD1	TRBJ1-1	.	TRBV10-2
TGTGCCAGCAGTGCGTATAGTAACAGGATGGAACAAGCTAATGAAAAACTGTTTTTT	CASSAYSNRMEQANEKLFF	.	TRBJ1-4	few	TRBV6-4
TGTGCCAGCAGTTTAAGCTCCTATAATTCACCCCTCCACTTT	CASSLSSYNSPLHF	.	TRBJ1-6	many	TRBV12-3/TRBV12-4
TGTGCCAGCACGGAGCCAGGTCTGATGTCACCCCTCCACTTT	CASTEPGLMSPLHF	.	TRBJ1-6	.	TRBV6-5
TGTGCCAGCAGCAGGGCACTAGCGGGGACCTACGAGCAGTACTTC	CASSRALAGTYEQYF	TRBD2	TRBJ2-7	.	TRBV5-4
TGTGCCATCAGGAATGGTAACACCGGGGAGCTGTTTTTT	CAIRNGNTGELFF	.	TRBJ2-2	few	TRBV10-3
TGCAGCGTACGGACAGGGGTTTTGAACGAGCAGTACTTC	CSVRTGVLNEQYF	TRBD1	TRBJ2-7	.	TRBV29-1
TGTGCCTGGAATAGCGGGAGCCCGGGGACCCAGTACTTC	CAWNSGSPGTQYF	TRBD2	TRBJ2-5	.	TRBV30
TGCAGTGCCAGGAAGCGGGAGGAAGTTTGGACAGATACGCAGTATTTT	CSARKREEVWTDTQYF	TRBD2	TRBJ2-3	few	TRBV20-1
TGTGCCAGCAGGCCCTCAGGGGGGGGCTACGAGCAGTACTTC	CASRPSGGGYEQYF	.	TRBJ2-7	few	TRBV12-3/TRBV12-4
TGTGCCATCAGTGAGCTAAACAGCCTCTATAGCAATCAGCCCCAGCATTTT	CAISELNSLYSNQPQHF	.	TRBJ1-5	.	TRBV10-3
TGTGCCAGCAAAGGGGACAGGGGGGAGCAGTACTTC	CASKGDRGEQYF	TRBD1	TRBJ2-7	few	TRBV2
TGCAGCGTTGAAGATCCGCGGCAGGTCCTACCCGAGCAGTACTTC	CSVEDPRQVLPEQYF	.	TRBJ2-7	many	TRBV29-1
TGTGCCAGCAACACCCAAGAGGGAGGAGGGGAGACCCAGTACTTC	CASNTQEGGGETQYF	.	TRBJ2-5	.	TRBV7-2
TGCAGTGCTAGTAAGGGGGACGCCGGGGAGCTGTTTTTT	CSASKGDAGELFF	.	TRBJ2-2	.	TRBV20-1
TGCGCCAGCAGCAACGGGACTAGCGTCCTTAATGAGCAGTTCTTC	CASSNGTSVLNEQFF	TRBD2	TRBJ2-1	many	TRBV5-1
TGCAGTGCTAGAGATACGGGGGCTAGCGGGAGGGGGAATGAGCAGTTCTTC	CSARDTGASGRGNEQFF	TRBD2	TRBJ2-1	many	TRBV20-1
TGCGCCAGCAGCCCCACCCCTGAGGGGTTGAACACTGAAGCTTTCTTT	CASSPTPEGLNTEAFF	.	TRBJ1-1	.	TRBV5-1
TGCAGTGCTAGAGATGGACTAGCGGGGGATTACTCCTACAGTGAGCAGTTCTTC	CSARDGLAGDYSYSEQFF	TRBD2	TRBJ2-1	.	TRBV20-1
TGCGCCAGCAGCCACAAGACGGTACGATCGACAGATACGCAGTATTTT	CASSHKTVRSTDTQYF	.	TRBJ2-3	.	TRBV5-1
TGCGCCAGCAGCGTACAGGGGGTCGCCACTGAAGCTTTCTTT	CASSVQGVATEAFF	TRBD1	TRBJ1-1	.	TRBV5-1
TGTGCCACCAGCCCTTGGGGACAGACGACAGATACGCAGTATTTT	CATSPWGQTTDTQYF	TRBD1	TRBJ2-3	.	TRBV24-1
TGTGCCAGCAGCTCGGGACCTGGAAACACCATATATTTT	CASSSGPGNTIYF	.	TRBJ1-3	.	TRBV7-6
TGCGCCAGCAGCTTCCGTTTAGGGCAAGAGACCCAGTACTTC	CASSFRLGQETQYF	.	TRBJ2-5	few	TRBV5-1
TGTGCCAGTAGTACCACATCCTTCGGGCATCAGCCCCAGCATTTT	CASSTTSFGHQPQHF	.	TRBJ1-5	.	TRBV19
TGTGCCAGCAGCTTCGGACAGGCAAATAATTCACCCCTCCACTTT	CASSFGQANNSPLHF	TRBD1	TRBJ1-6	few	TRBV5-4
TGCAGCGTTGTTTCGGGGAGGGATCAGCCCCAGCATTTT	CSVVSGRDQPQHF	.	TRBJ1-5	few	TRBV29-1
TGTGCCAGCAGCGTGGAGGGGGCGCCGAACACTGAAGCTTTCTTT	CASSVEGAPNTEAFF	TRBD1	TRBJ1-1	few	TRBV9